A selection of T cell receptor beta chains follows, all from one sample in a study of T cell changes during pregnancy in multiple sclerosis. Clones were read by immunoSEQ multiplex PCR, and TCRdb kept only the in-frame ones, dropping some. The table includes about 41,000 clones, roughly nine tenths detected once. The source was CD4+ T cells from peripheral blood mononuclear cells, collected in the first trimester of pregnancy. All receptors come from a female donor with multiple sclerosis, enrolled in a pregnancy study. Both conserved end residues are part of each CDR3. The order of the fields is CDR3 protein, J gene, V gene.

CDR3 protein: CASSGTGYYGYTF; J gene: TRBJ1-2; V gene: TRBV6-1
CDR3 protein: CSVDQGLDTQYF; J gene: TRBJ2-3; V gene: TRBV29-1
CDR3 protein: CASSYIGQGNTEAFF; J gene: TRBJ1-1; V gene: TRBV6-5
CDR3 protein: CASSYKWQGSNIQYF; J gene: TRBJ2-4; V gene: TRBV27
CDR3 protein: CASSYQKGQVHYEQYF; J gene: TRBJ2-7; V gene: TRBV6-5
CDR3 protein: CASAASQETQYF; J gene: TRBJ2-5; V gene: TRBV7-9
CDR3 protein: CASSPLRGLANEKLFF; J gene: TRBJ1-4; V gene: TRBV5-6
CDR3 protein: CASSLMSADTGELFF; J gene: TRBJ2-2; V gene: TRBV28
CDR3 protein: CASSSSGWVKTQYF; J gene: TRBJ2-5; V gene: TRBV28
CDR3 protein: CASSQRTGGRETQYF; J gene: TRBJ2-5; V gene: TRBV28
CDR3 protein: CASSLSVAGGPGETQYF; J gene: TRBJ2-5; V gene: TRBV5-1
CDR3 protein: CASTPGVEQFF; J gene: TRBJ2-1; V gene: TRBV7-9
CDR3 protein: CASSPILAETYEQYF; J gene: TRBJ2-7; V gene: TRBV27
CDR3 protein: CASTQRGSSGEQFF; J gene: TRBJ2-1; V gene: TRBV19
CDR3 protein: CASSLMGQRANYGYTF; J gene: TRBJ1-2; V gene: TRBV7-9
CDR3 protein: CASSQDREREHGELFF; J gene: TRBJ2-2; V gene: TRBV4-3
CDR3 protein: CASTDYRGLLFF; J gene: TRBJ1-4; V gene: TRBV19
CDR3 protein: CASSPGLYNEQFF; J gene: TRBJ2-1; V gene: TRBV6-4
CDR3 protein: CASSTPHRLAPSYNEQFF; J gene: TRBJ2-1; V gene: TRBV19
CDR3 protein: CASSSTDSLGNQPQHF; J gene: TRBJ1-5; V gene: TRBV19
CDR3 protein: CASSLSGAPNTGELFF; J gene: TRBJ2-2; V gene: TRBV5-1
CDR3 protein: CASSSGQGNEQFF; J gene: TRBJ2-1; V gene: TRBV7-2
CDR3 protein: CASSRGQGPYEQYF; J gene: TRBJ2-7; V gene: TRBV4-3
CDR3 protein: CASSLGQAQASGYTF; J gene: TRBJ1-2; V gene: TRBV5-4
CDR3 protein: CASSRTSGRAWNTQYF; J gene: TRBJ2-3; V gene: TRBV5-1
CDR3 protein: CSVVRLGQGNEDTQYF; J gene: TRBJ2-3; V gene: TRBV29-1
CDR3 protein: CASSEGGRRAEAFF; J gene: TRBJ1-1; V gene: TRBV19
CDR3 protein: CASSLVPGLPGTQYF; J gene: TRBJ2-5; V gene: TRBV7-9
CDR3 protein: CASSLLGGEDEQFF; J gene: TRBJ2-1; V gene: TRBV7-9
CDR3 protein: CASSSDRGLDSTNEKLFF; J gene: TRBJ1-4; V gene: TRBV28
CDR3 protein: CASSEKAGVGTDTQYF; J gene: TRBJ2-3; V gene: TRBV6-1
CDR3 protein: CASKWRDPSKHGYTF; J gene: TRBJ1-2; V gene: TRBV6-5
CDR3 protein: CSVGLAGGIEQYF; J gene: TRBJ2-7; V gene: TRBV29-1
CDR3 protein: CASSQESGGAGELFF; J gene: TRBJ2-2; V gene: TRBV4-3
CDR3 protein: CASSGQIGYEGVDTQYF; J gene: TRBJ2-3; V gene: TRBV5-1
CDR3 protein: CASSEDRGRTDTQYF; J gene: TRBJ2-3; V gene: TRBV2
CDR3 protein: CASSQERGGVEQYF; J gene: TRBJ2-7; V gene: TRBV4-3
CDR3 protein: CASSPEAGVAYNEQFF; J gene: TRBJ2-1; V gene: TRBV5-1
CDR3 protein: CASSQGEDYSGANVLTF; J gene: TRBJ2-6; V gene: TRBV4-2
CDR3 protein: CASSSTGYGTGELFF; J gene: TRBJ2-2; V gene: TRBV4-3
CDR3 protein: CASSYSVRTGGLNTEAFF; J gene: TRBJ1-1; V gene: TRBV6-8
CDR3 protein: CASSLRTGGAGANVLTF; J gene: TRBJ2-6; V gene: TRBV5-1
CDR3 protein: CASSLMTSESSYEQYF; J gene: TRBJ2-7; V gene: TRBV14
CDR3 protein: CAISLAGEEQFF; J gene: TRBJ2-1; V gene: TRBV10-3
CDR3 protein: CASSLSGVTYEQYF; J gene: TRBJ2-7; V gene: TRBV28
CDR3 protein: CASSSYRDKGNEQFF; J gene: TRBJ2-1; V gene: TRBV7-9
CDR3 protein: CASSLDGQGAFF; J gene: TRBJ1-1; V gene: TRBV5-4
CDR3 protein: CASSQSAQQGRGISGANVLTF; J gene: TRBJ2-6; V gene: TRBV23-1
CDR3 protein: CASSRGGHQPQHF; J gene: TRBJ1-5; V gene: TRBV5-8
CDR3 protein: CSALSSGGRARGEQYF; J gene: TRBJ2-7; V gene: TRBV29-1
CDR3 protein: CSALQGSNTEAFF; J gene: TRBJ1-1; V gene: TRBV29-1
CDR3 protein: CASSPPDRLEGNTIYF; J gene: TRBJ1-3; V gene: TRBV18
CDR3 protein: CASSLSSAGANTGELFF; J gene: TRBJ2-2; V gene: TRBV5-1
CDR3 protein: CAWSVTQNTEAFF; J gene: TRBJ1-1; V gene: TRBV30
CDR3 protein: CARSTWSRGNYGYTF; J gene: TRBJ1-2; V gene: TRBV5-3